The clone carrying this TCR beta chain turned up a few times. The assay was immunoSEQ multiplex PCR, and TCRdb's table has in-frame clones only and misses some. The sample has approximately 94,000 clones; just under 80% are singletons. This specimen belongs to a study of blood T cell repertoires in COVID-19. This CDR3 has 15 residues. Sample: peripheral blood. The TCR was taken from a man aged 65-85 years with active or convalescent COVID-19. V and J are TRBV21-1 and TRBJ1-5. TRBV21-1 is a recognized pseudogene. DNA of the CDR3: TGTGCCAGCACACGGTCCCAGGGAGGAGATCAGCCCCAGCATTTT. Protein sequence: CASTRSQGGDQPQHF.